The clone carrying this TCR beta chain was observed a handful of times. What it binds is not known. Germline V gives CDR1 SNHLY, CDR2 FYNNEI. Trimming removed 4 bases from V and 5 bases from J; junction bases left unmatched: 7. The CDR3 is made up of 15 amino acids. The data belong to a study of coeliac disease. Study-wide points: Cross-contamination between intraepithelial and lamina propria cells was possible. The authors judged this method unsuitable for unbiased gliadin-specific T cell detection.

Data came from immunoSEQ multiplex PCR; TCRdb stores just in-frame clones and leaves some out. The data contain some 970 clones, under 70% of them seen just once; the ten biggest clones take up about a fifth. The V gene is TRBV2, the J gene TRBJ2-5; 10 bases match TRBD1. The clonotype originates from a human donor without celiac disease. Sequenced: intraepithelial lymphocytes from the gut. The CDR3 coding sequence is TGTGCCAGCAGTGGGATGACAGGGGGCCTGGAGACCCAGTACTTC. Residues: CASSGMTGGLETQYF.